Sequencing of this T cell receptor beta chain was carried out in a study of PD-L1 blockade in urothelial cancer. The method was immunoSEQ multiplex PCR; TCRdb's version includes in-frame clones alone and lacks a portion of them. This table holds tens of thousands of clones, about 85% found once. Regarding time point: pretreatment peripheral blood. The V segment lost 7 bases and the J segment 0 bases; nucleotides outside the gene matches: 4. Germline CDR1 is MDHEN and CDR2 is SYDVKM. The CDR3 contains 15 residues. Sequenced material: PBMCs, taken around atezolizumab (anti-PD-L1) treatment. This chain uses TRBV28 with TRBJ2-2, with 8 nucleotides matching TRBD2. The origin of this receptor is an elderly man with urothelial cancer. DNA for the CDR3: TGTGCCAGCACTCGGGGGGGAGCGAACACCGGGGAGCTGTTTTTT. Translating gives CASTRGGANTGELFF.